The subject of this entry is one T cell receptor beta chain. Antigen unknown. The V gene end was trimmed by 5 bases and the J gene end by 0 bases; junction bases not matched to a gene: 9. This CDR3 is 17 amino acids long. Germline CDR1 and CDR2: MNHEY and SMNVEV (reference sequence). This sample is part of a study of cytomegalovirus exposure and HLA in healthy donors. Across the study: The 666 first-cohort repertoires shared a platform with the approximately 110 validation repertoires, as reported in a later analysis.

Clones were read by immunoSEQ multiplex PCR, and TCRdb kept only the in-frame ones, dropping some. The sample has 150,000 to 250,000 clones; around 83% are singletons. General study results and limits: Whilst most TCR sequences proved rare, a subset of public TCRs occurred across many donors. A later analysis found first-cohort TCR clusters tended to co-occur in the 110 or so validation repertoires.

V and J are TRBV27 and TRBJ2-1; TRBD2 agrees at 8 bases. This receptor was obtained from a woman aged 25 to 45 in good health and CMV-seropositive. The sequenced sample consisted of PBMCs. The CDR3 spells CASSPNSGVSSYNEQFF. Here the CDR3 DNA reads TGTGCCAGCAGTCCGAATAGCGGGGTCAGCTCCTACAATGAGCAGTTCTTC.